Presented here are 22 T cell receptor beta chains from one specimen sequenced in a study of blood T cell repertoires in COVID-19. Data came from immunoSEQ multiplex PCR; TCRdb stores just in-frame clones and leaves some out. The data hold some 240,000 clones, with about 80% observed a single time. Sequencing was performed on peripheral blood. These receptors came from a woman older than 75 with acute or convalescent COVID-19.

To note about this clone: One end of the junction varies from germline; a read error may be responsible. The DNA of the CDR3 is TGTGCTAGTGCCCCCCACACGGACAGCCCTCGGGTCTACTTC. Translated, it gives CASAPHTDSPRVYF. This chain links TRBV12-5 with TRBJ1-2; possible D gene TRBD1, 6 bases. Germline CDR1 and CDR2: LGHNT and FRNRAP. This CDR3 region has 14 residues.

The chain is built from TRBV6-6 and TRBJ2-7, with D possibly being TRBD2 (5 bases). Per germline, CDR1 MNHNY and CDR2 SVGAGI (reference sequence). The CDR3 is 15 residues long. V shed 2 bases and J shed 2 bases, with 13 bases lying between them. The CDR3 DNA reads TGTGCCAGCAGTTACCGGAGGACCCACCCCTACGAGCAGTACTTC. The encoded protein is CASSYRRTHPYEQYF.

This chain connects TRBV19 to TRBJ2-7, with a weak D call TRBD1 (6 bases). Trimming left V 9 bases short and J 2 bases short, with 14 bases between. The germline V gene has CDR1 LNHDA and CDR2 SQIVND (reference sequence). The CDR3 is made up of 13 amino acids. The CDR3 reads CASSPEGAYEQYF. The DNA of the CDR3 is TGTGCCAGCAGTCCCGAGGGGGCCTACGAGCAGTACTTC.

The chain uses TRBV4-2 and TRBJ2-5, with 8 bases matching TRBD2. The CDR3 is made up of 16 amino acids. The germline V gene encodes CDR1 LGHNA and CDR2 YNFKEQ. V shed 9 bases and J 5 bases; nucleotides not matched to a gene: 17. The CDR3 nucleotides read TGTGCCAGTTTGCCGTGGCGGGGGGCCCCCCGGGAGACCCAGTACTTC. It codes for CASLPWRGAPRETQYF.

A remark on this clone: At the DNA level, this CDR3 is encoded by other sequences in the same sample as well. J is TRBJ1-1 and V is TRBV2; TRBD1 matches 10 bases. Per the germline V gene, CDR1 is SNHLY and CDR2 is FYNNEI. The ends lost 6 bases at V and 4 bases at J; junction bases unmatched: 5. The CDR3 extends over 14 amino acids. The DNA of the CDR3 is TGTGCCAGCAGCACAAGGACAGGGGGCACTGAAGCTTTCTTT. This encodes CASSTRTGGTEAFF.

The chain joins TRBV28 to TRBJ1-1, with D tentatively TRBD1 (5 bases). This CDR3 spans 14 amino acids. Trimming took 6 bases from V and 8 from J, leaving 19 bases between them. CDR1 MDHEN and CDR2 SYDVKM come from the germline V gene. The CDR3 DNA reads TGTGCCAGCAGCCCACCCCGACAGAACCCGGAAGCTTTCTTT. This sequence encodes CASSPPRQNPEAFF.

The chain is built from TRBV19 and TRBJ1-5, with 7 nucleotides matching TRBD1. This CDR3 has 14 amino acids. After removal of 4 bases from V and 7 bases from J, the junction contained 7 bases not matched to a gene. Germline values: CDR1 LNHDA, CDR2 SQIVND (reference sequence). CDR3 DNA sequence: TGTGCCAGTAGTACTACGACAGGGCCCCAGCCCCAGCATTTT. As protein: CASSTTTGPQPQHF.

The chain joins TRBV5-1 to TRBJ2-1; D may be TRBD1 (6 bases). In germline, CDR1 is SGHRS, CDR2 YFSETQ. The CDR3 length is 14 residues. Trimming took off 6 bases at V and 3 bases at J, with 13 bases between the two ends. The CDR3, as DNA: TGCGCCAGCATCCCGGGACAAGACTACAATGAGCAGTTCTTC. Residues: CASIPGQDYNEQFF.

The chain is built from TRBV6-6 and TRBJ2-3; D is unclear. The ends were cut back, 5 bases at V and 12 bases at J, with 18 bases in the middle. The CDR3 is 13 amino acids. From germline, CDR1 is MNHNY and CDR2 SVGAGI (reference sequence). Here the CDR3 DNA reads TGTGCCAGCAGTCAACCCGGCGCTAGGCAACAGTATTTT. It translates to CASSQPGARQQYF.

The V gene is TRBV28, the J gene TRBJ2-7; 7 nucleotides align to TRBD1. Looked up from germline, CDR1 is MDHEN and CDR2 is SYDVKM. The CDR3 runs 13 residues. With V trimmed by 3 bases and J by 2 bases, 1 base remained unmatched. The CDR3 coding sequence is TGTGCCAGCAGTTTGCAGGGGGCCTACGAGCAGTACTTC. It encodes CASSLQGAYEQYF.

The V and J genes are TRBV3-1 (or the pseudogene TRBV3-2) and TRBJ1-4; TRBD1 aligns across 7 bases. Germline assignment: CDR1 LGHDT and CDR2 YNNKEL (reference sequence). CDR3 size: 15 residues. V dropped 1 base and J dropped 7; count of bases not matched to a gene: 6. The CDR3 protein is CASSQVKGAFEKLFF. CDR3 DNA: TGTGCCAGCAGCCAAGTGAAGGGGGCATTTGAAAAACTGTTTTTT.

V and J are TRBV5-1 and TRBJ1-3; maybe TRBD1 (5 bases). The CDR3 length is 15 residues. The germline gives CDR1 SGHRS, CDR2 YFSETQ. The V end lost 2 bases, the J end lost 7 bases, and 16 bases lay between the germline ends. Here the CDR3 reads CASSFGLQGPNTIYF. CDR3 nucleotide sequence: TGCGCCAGCAGCTTCGGTCTCCAGGGTCCGAACACCATATATTTT.

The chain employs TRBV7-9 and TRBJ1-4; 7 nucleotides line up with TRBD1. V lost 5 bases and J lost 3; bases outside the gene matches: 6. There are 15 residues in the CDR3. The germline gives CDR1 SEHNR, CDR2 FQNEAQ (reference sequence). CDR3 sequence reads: CASSPYRGANEKLFF. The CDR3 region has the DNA TGTGCCAGCAGCCCATACAGGGGTGCTAATGAAAAACTGTTTTTT.

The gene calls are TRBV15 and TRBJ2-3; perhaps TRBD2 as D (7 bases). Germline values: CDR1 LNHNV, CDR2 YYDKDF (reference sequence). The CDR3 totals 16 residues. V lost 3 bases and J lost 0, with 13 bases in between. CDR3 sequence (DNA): TGTGCCACCAGCAGGGGACGGGGGGCCAGCACAGATACGCAGTATTTT. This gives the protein CATSRGRGASTDTQYF.

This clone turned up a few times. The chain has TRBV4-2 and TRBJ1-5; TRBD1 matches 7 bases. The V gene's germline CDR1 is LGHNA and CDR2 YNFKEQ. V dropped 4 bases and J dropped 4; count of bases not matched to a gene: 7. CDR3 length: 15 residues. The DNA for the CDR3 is TGTGCCAGCAGCCCTACCGGGACAGCTAATCAGCCCCAGCATTTT. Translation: CASSPTGTANQPQHF.

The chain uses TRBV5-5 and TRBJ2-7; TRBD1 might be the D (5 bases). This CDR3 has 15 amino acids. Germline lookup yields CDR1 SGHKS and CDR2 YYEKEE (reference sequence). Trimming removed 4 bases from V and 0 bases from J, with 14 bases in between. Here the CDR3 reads CASSDGHLSSYEQYF. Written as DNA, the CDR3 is TGTGCCAGCAGCGACGGACACCTGAGCTCCTACGAGCAGTACTTC.

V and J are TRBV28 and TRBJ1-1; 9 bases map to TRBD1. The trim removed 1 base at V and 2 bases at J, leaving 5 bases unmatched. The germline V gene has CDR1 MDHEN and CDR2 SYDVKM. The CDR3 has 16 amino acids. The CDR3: CASSLSQGASNTEAFF. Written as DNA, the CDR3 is TGTGCCAGCAGTTTATCACAGGGGGCATCTAACACTGAAGCTTTCTTT.

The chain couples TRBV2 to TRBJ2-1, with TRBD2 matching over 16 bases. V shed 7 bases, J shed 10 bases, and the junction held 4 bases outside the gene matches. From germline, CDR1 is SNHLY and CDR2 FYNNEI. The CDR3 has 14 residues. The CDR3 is CASTGTSGGAEQFF. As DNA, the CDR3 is TGTGCCAGCACCGGGACTAGCGGGGGGGCCGAGCAGTTCTTC.

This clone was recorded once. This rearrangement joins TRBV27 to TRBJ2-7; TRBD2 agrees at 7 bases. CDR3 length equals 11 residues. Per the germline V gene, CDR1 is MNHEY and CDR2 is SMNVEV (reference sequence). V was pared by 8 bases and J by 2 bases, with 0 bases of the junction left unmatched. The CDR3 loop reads CASGGAYEQYF. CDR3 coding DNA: TGTGCCAGCGGGGGGGCCTACGAGCAGTACTTC.

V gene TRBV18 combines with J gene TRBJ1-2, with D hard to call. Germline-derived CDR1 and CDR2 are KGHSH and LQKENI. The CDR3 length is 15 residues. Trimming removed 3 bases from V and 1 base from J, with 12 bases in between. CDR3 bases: TGTGCCAGCTCACCCCTTTCATTAGTTAACTATGGCTACACCTTC. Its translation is CASSPLSLVNYGYTF.

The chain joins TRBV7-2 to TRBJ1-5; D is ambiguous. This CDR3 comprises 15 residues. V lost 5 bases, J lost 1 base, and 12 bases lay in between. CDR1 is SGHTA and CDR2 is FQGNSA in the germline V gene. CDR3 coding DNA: TGTGCCAGCAGCCCCCAAGACTTCAGCAATCAGCCCCAGCATTTT. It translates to CASSPQDFSNQPQHF.

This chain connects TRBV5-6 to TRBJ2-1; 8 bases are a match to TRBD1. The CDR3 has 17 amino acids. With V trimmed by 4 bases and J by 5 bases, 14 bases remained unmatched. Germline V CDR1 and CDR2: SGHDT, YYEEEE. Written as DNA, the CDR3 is TGTGCCAGCAGCCCGGGGACAGGCCGACGACTAAACAATGAGCAGTTCTTC. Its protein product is CASSPGTGRRLNNEQFF.